Included here is one T cell receptor beta chain sequence, with context. The antigen is undetermined. This entry is derived from a study of cytomegalovirus exposure and HLA in healthy donors. Turning to the study itself: Previous work identified 120 million or so unique TCR beta sequences from around 170 million T cells.

The PCR made use of 60 Vbeta and 13 Jbeta primers. The repertoire was sequenced with immunoSEQ multiplex PCR; TCRdb's copy has only in-frame clones and lacks some. This table holds roughly 90,000 clones, roughly four fifths found once. Whole-study results and caveats: There was a cluster of highly shared sequence variants that was likely a sequencing artifact. Analysis was performed later, and it showed HLA-associated TCR beta chains to be more clonally expanded than equally common others.

V was clipped by 8 bases and J by 4 bases, with 17 bases between them. This CDR3 region has 14 residues. Germline loops: CDR1 MDHEN, CDR2 SYDVKM. The source is a man in his thirties or forties in good health and CMV-seropositive. Sequencing was carried out using PBMCs. J is TRBJ1-1 and V is TRBV28; tentatively, D is TRBD1 (6 bases). The CDR3 loop reads CASPPPTGSTEAFF. CDR3 sequence (DNA): TGTGCCAGCCCCCCACCTACAGGGTCCACTGAAGCTTTCTTT.